This TCR beta chain was profiled in a study of shared clonotypes between healthy human individuals. The naive CD8 fraction comprised CD45RO-negative cells positively selected for CCR7 and excluded terminally differentiated effector memory CD45RA+ cells. General study results and limits: Naive subsets generally exceeded memory subsets in estimated richness. Researchers sampled blood only, noting tissue repertoires likely differ. Sharing across four donors was seen in roughly 5% of naive CD4 clonotypes.

This table comes from immunoSEQ multiplex PCR, and its TCRdb copy is limited to in-frame clones, with some not included. This table has 550,000 to 600,000 clones, 95% to 98% appearing once. Germline CDR1 is SEHNR and CDR2 is FQNEAQ (reference sequence). CDR3 length: 14 amino acids. V gave up 2 bases and J gave up 4 bases, with 12 bases separating them. With respect to this clone: Its specificity is unknown.

The chain links TRBV7-9 to TRBJ2-7; D ambiguous. The TCR sequence derives from a man aged 25-40 years in good health. The sequenced sample consisted of naive CD8+ T cells sorted from blood. The CDR3 loop reads CASSLSFRPYEQYF. In DNA, the CDR3 is TGTGCCAGCAGCTTAAGTTTCCGACCGTACGAGCAGTACTTC. The complete variable domain, with remaining parts taken from reference TRBV7-9 and TRBJ2-7, reads DTGVSQNPRHKITKRGQNVTFRCDPISEHNRLYWYRQTLGQGPEFLTYFQNEAQLEKSRLLSDRFSAERPKGSFSTLEIQRTEQGDSAMYLCASSLSFRPYEQYFGPGTRLTVT.